A single TCR beta chain is shown here with its context. Its matching antigen is unknown. Healthy donors of bone marrow made up the group. V lost 7 bases, J lost 0 bases, and 24 bases lay in between. This CDR3 is built from 18 residues. CDR1 is LNHDA and CDR2 is SQIVND in the germline V gene (reference sequence). Primers: 60 Vbeta forward and 13 Jbeta reverse. Study processing details: Later, roughly 86 million unique TCR beta chains were counted in an analysis, and some 10 million of them were shared. This table comes from immunoSEQ multiplex PCR, and its TCRdb copy is limited to in-frame clones, with some not included. That table furnishes V, J and clone size, whereas the DNA furnished D and trimming. Its table lists approximately 50,000 clones. This record comes from a study of cytomegalovirus exposure and HLA in healthy donors. Notes on the study in general: Among TCR beta chains, those listed as cytomegalovirus-associated numbered over 150.

This clonotype was sampled from a female donor in good health and CMV-seronegative. This chain uses TRBV19 with TRBJ1-1, with D possibly being TRBD1 (6 bases). Sequenced: PBMCs. The CDR3 is CASKKRRGAKGMNTEAFF. The CDR3 nucleotides are TGTGCCAGTAAAAAGAGGCGGGGGGCGAAGGGGATGAACACTGAAGCTTTCTTT.